The 17 T cell receptor beta chains below all came from one sample that was sequenced in a study of blood T cell repertoires in COVID-19. Sequencing was performed with immunoSEQ multiplex PCR; in TCRdb, only in-frame clones are kept and a portion is missing. Found here are some 150,000 clones, about 88% of them singletons; the top ten hold around 0.77%. The sample taken for sequencing was PBMCs or T cells enriched from blood (not recorded which). The receptors come from a woman under 30 who had recovered from COVID-19.

The chain recombines TRBV7-9 with TRBJ2-3; 8 bases agree with TRBD2. Germline assignment: CDR1 SEHNR and CDR2 FQNEAQ (reference sequence). Germline trimming cut 4 bases from V and 2 bases from J; bases unmatched to any gene: 8. The CDR3 runs to 16 residues. CDR3 region: CASSSRLASYTDTQYF. The CDR3 bases are TGTGCCAGCAGCTCCAGACTAGCGAGTTACACAGATACGCAGTATTTT.

This chain uses TRBV10-1 with TRBJ2-2; TRBD2 matches 11 bases. Germline V gene data show CDR1 as WNHNN and CDR2 as SYGVQD (reference sequence). The V gene end was trimmed by 6 bases and the J gene end by 1 base; junction bases not matched to a gene: 1. This CDR3 contains 15 residues. As DNA, the CDR3 is TGCGCCAGCAGCGGACTAGCGGGGAACACCGGGGAGCTGTTTTTT. It codes for CASSGLAGNTGELFF.

J is TRBJ1-2 and V is TRBV21-1; the table's D call of TRBD1 was not tested on the DNA. TRBV21-1 is marked as a pseudogene. This CDR3 has 21 amino acids. In nucleotides, the CDR3 is TGTGCCAGCAGCAAAGGGGATTCCGGGACAGGGGTTATTTTATGCCACTATGGCTACACCTTC. Amino acid sequence: CASSKGDSGTGVILCHYGYTF.

J is TRBJ2-1 and V is TRBV27, with 7 bases lining up with TRBD1. The J segment lost 8 bases and the V segment lost 3 bases, leaving 4 bases of the junction unmatched. CDR1 and CDR2 (germline): MNHEY, SMNVEV (reference sequence). This CDR3 spans 13 amino acids. The CDR3 nucleotides are TGTGCCAGCAGTTTGACAGGGTTTCATGAGCAGTTCTTC. Protein sequence: CASSLTGFHEQFF.

The chain combines TRBV20-1 with TRBJ2-2; D not certain. The CDR3 length is 13 residues. CDR1 is DFQATT, CDR2 SNEGSKA, per germline (reference sequence). V lost 3 bases to trimming and J lost 3 bases, with 8 bases between them. CDR3 amino acids: CSASGPYTGELFF. The CDR3 DNA is TGCAGTGCTAGTGGGCCTTACACCGGGGAGCTGTTTTTT.

The CDR3, as DNA: TGTGCCAGCAGTTACTCAGGGGAGGGGAACACTGAAGCTTTCTTT. Translation gives CASSYSGEGNTEAFF. J is TRBJ1-1 and V is TRBV6-6; D perhaps matches TRBD1 (5 bases). V was shortened by 0 bases and J by 1 base, with 9 bases between the two germline ends. CDR3 size: 15 residues. In germline, CDR1 is MNHNY, CDR2 SVGAGI (reference sequence).

The chain recombines TRBV6-2 or TRBV6-3 with TRBJ2-7; 7 bases agree with TRBD2. The CDR3 length is 15 residues. The V gene end was trimmed by 2 bases and the J gene end by 2 bases; junction bases not matched to a gene: 6. Looked up from germline, CDR1 is MNHEY and CDR2 is SVGEGT. The CDR3 DNA reads TGTGCCAGCAGTTACCTAGAGCGGGGTCCCTACGAGCAGTACTTC. Its protein product is CASSYLERGPYEQYF.

V and J are TRBV9 and TRBJ2-2, with TRBD1 as a possible D gene (5 bases). V lost 3 bases and J lost 6, with 12 bases in between. The CDR3 has 14 residues. The V gene's germline CDR1 is SGDLS and CDR2 YYNGEE. CDR3 sequence: CASSDVGAAGELFF. CDR3 DNA sequence: TGTGCCAGCAGCGACGTTGGGGCCGCCGGGGAGCTGTTTTTT.

The genes are TRBV5-6 and TRBJ2-7, with 10 bases that match TRBD2. Unmatched junction bases numbered 8, after V lost 1 base and J lost 4 bases. The germline CDR1 and CDR2 sequences are SGHDT and YYEEEE. This CDR3 comprises 16 residues. The CDR3 nucleotides are TGTGCCAGCAGCTTGAACCTAGCGGGAGTTATATACGAGCAGTACTTC. It codes for CASSLNLAGVIYEQYF.

V and J are TRBV27 and TRBJ1-6; the D is unclear. Between the trimmed V and J ends, which lost 2 bases and 8 bases, there was a span of 7 bases. Germline assignment: CDR1 MNHEY and CDR2 SMNVEV (reference sequence). This CDR3 is 13 amino acids long. In DNA, the CDR3 is TGTGCCAGCAGTTTAGGCGAGGATTCACCCCTCCACTTT. Amino acid sequence: CASSLGEDSPLHF.

The chain recombines TRBV19 with TRBJ2-7, with 8 bases identical to TRBD1. Germline CDR1 is LNHDA and CDR2 is SQIVND (reference sequence). J gave up 13 bases and V 0 bases, and 8 bases lay outside the gene matches. The CDR3 totals 13 residues. For the CDR3, the DNA is TGTGCCAGTAGTATAGACCTCCGGGACAGGTGTTACTTC. Translating it yields CASSIDLRDRCYF. The whole variable domain, filled in from reference TRBV19 and TRBJ2-7, reads DGGITQSPKYLFRKEGQNVTLSCEQNLNHDAMYWYRQDPGQGLRLIYYSQIVNDFQKGDIAEGYSVSREKKESFPLTVTSAQKNPTAFYLCASSIDLRDRCYFGPGTRLTVT.

This chain uses TRBV5-1 with TRBJ2-1; 7 bases align to TRBD2. Germline CDR1 SGHRS, CDR2 YFSETQ. The V and J ends lost 4 bases and 2 bases, in that order; junction bases with no gene match: 3. The CDR3 runs to 14 residues. The CDR3 coding sequence is TGCGCCAGCAGCGGACTAGGTCCCTACAATGAGCAGTTCTTC. Its protein product is CASSGLGPYNEQFF.

The rearrangement joins TRBV21-1 to TRBJ1-5; TRBD1 is the table's D call and was not checked against the DNA. TRBV21-1 is flagged as a pseudogene. CDR3 size: 17 residues. CDR3 residues: CASSHPPGAGSNQPQHF. CDR3 bases: TGTGCCAGCAGCCACCCCCCAGGGGCGGGTAGCAATCAGCCCCAGCATTTT.

The chain has TRBV2 and TRBJ2-1, with TRBD1 matching 7 bases. V shed 3 bases, J shed 7 bases, and the junction held 9 bases outside the gene matches. This CDR3 has 15 amino acids. Germline CDR1 and CDR2: SNHLY and FYNNEI. The CDR3 DNA follows: TGTGCCAGCAGTGAGGGGCGGGCAGGGGGAAATGAGCAGTTCTTC. It is translated as CASSEGRAGGNEQFF. The full variable domain, completed using reference TRBV2 and TRBJ2-1, is EPEVTQTPSHQVTQMGQEVILRCVPISNHLYFYWYRQILGQKVEFLVSFYNNEISEKSEIFDDQFSVERPDGSNFTLKIRSTKLEDSAMYFCASSEGRAGGNEQFFGPGTRLTVL.

V and J are TRBV3-1 (or the pseudogene TRBV3-2) and TRBJ2-7; D may be TRBD2 (6 bases). The CDR3 loop spans 15 amino acids. Germline loops: CDR1 LGHDT, CDR2 YNNKEL (reference sequence). Between the trimmed V and J ends, which lost 5 bases and 2 bases, there was a span of 16 bases. The CDR3 nucleotides are TGTGCCAGCAGCAACCGGAGCGGGTGGCCCTACGAGCAGTACTTC. Its translation is CASSNRSGWPYEQYF.

The rearrangement uses TRBV28 and TRBJ1-4; D gene unclear. The germline V and J ends were trimmed by 6 bases and 4 bases, with 12 bases remaining between them. The CDR3 spans 14 residues. Per germline, CDR1 MDHEN and CDR2 SYDVKM. CDR3 protein: CASRTGRDNEKLFF. For the CDR3, the DNA is TGTGCCAGCAGGACCGGACGGGATAATGAAAAACTGTTTTTT.

The chain joins TRBV4-3 to TRBJ2-3; 9 bases fit TRBD2. The CDR3 contains 19 residues. After removal of 1 base from V and 7 bases from J, the junction contained 18 bases not matched to a gene. Germline V gene sequence: CDR1 LGHNA, CDR2 YSLEER. CDR3 residues: CASSQVGVSGLANPHTQYF. In nucleotides, the CDR3 is TGCGCCAGCAGCCAAGTTGGGGTAAGCGGACTAGCGAATCCACATACGCAGTATTTT.